These 28 T cell receptor beta chains were sequenced from one sample in a study of cytomegalovirus exposure and HLA in healthy donors. PCR used 60 Vbeta primers and 13 Jbeta primers. Some clones are missing from TCRdb's copy, which holds only in-frame ones; the method was immunoSEQ multiplex PCR. The data contain 65,000 to 95,000 clones, around 78% of them singletons. The specimen was PBMCs. The receptor set was obtained from a male donor in good health and CMV-seropositive.

The chain is built from TRBV7-2 and TRBJ2-3, with 10 nucleotides matching TRBD1. The germline V gene encodes CDR1 SGHTA and CDR2 FQGNSA. The CDR3 is 16 amino acids. V was clipped by 0 bases and J by 1 base; unmatched bases: 1. The CDR3 loop is CASSLAGTGGTDTQYF. CDR3 bases: TGTGCCAGCAGCTTAGCTGGGACAGGGGGCACAGATACGCAGTATTTT.

The chain uses TRBV28 and TRBJ1-2; a possible D gene is TRBD1 (5 bases). CDR1 is MDHEN, CDR2 SYDVKM, per germline. Trimming removed 5 bases at V and 3 bases at J, with 13 bases between. The CDR3 sequence is 14 residues long. The CDR3 bases are TGTGCCAGCAGTGTTACGTGGGGGGACTATGGCTACACCTTC. Its protein is CASSVTWGDYGYTF.

The V gene is TRBV5-1, the J gene TRBJ2-1, with TRBD2 matching over 12 bases. The germline V gene has CDR1 SGHRS and CDR2 YFSETQ. Losses at the gene ends were 4 bases for V and 8 bases for J; bases not matched to a gene: 7. This CDR3 contains 15 residues. The CDR3 reads CASSKTSGRLDEQFF. In DNA form, the CDR3 reads TGCGCCAGCAGCAAGACTAGCGGGAGATTAGATGAGCAGTTCTTC.

The chain uses TRBV5-1 and TRBJ2-5; 12 bases line up with TRBD2. Germline values: CDR1 SGHRS, CDR2 YFSETQ. This CDR3 has 17 amino acids. V lost 0 bases, J lost 5 bases, and 8 bases stayed unmatched. CDR3 DNA sequence: TGCGCCAGCAGCTTGGCTCAGACTAGCGGGAGCTGGGAGACCCAGTACTTC. Amino acids: CASSLAQTSGSWETQYF.

The chain couples TRBV4-2 to TRBJ1-4; no clear D gene. Trimming removed 2 bases from V and 2 bases from J, with 12 bases in between. This CDR3 is 16 amino acids long. Germline CDR1 LGHNA, CDR2 YNFKEQ. The CDR3 nucleotides read TGTGCCAGCAGCCAATTCCCTTCTTTCACTAATGAAAAACTGTTTTTT. Amino acid sequence: CASSQFPSFTNEKLFF.

The V and J genes are TRBV7-9 and TRBJ2-5, with 14 bases that match TRBD2. Germline-derived CDR1 and CDR2 are SEHNR and FQNEAQ (reference sequence). The CDR3 runs to 17 residues. The V gene end was trimmed by 2 bases and the J gene end by 1 base; junction bases not matched to a gene: 3. The CDR3 region is CASSLRGTSGSQETQYF. The CDR3 DNA reads TGTGCCAGCAGCTTACGGGGGACTAGCGGGAGCCAAGAGACCCAGTACTTC.

V is TRBV7-2 and J is TRBJ2-1; no definite D call. CDR3 size: 14 residues. Germline CDR1 SGHTA, CDR2 FQGNSA. V was trimmed by 5 bases and J by 0 bases, leaving 8 bases between them. The CDR3 reads CASSTLSSYNEQFF. Written as DNA, the CDR3 is TGTGCCAGCAGCACCCTAAGCTCCTACAATGAGCAGTTCTTC.

The V gene is TRBV7-2, the J gene TRBJ2-1; no reliable D call. CDR3 length equals 14 residues. The germline V and J ends were trimmed by 5 bases and 10 bases, with 18 bases remaining between them. Germline CDR1 SGHTA, CDR2 FQGNSA. The CDR3 nucleotides read TGTGCCAGCAGCCCAACTTTGCCGGTGCGGGAGCAGTTCTTC. Amino acid sequence: CASSPTLPVREQFF.

V is TRBV9 and J is TRBJ1-3; D call uncertain. Per germline, CDR1 SGDLS and CDR2 YYNGEE. V gave up 4 bases and J gave up 3 bases, with 14 bases separating them. The CDR3 is made up of 15 amino acids. CDR3 DNA sequence: TGTGCCAGCAGCCGGGGTGGCGACATTGGAAACACCATATATTTT. This translates into CASSRGGDIGNTIYF.

J is TRBJ2-5 and V is TRBV5-4; TRBD2 matches 10 bases. Looked up from germline, CDR1 is SGHNT and CDR2 is YYREEE (reference sequence). V shed 0 bases, J shed 5 bases, and the junction held 10 bases outside the gene matches. CDR3 length equals 17 residues. This CDR3 reads CASSLVSGRTSQETQYF. CDR3 sequence (DNA): TGTGCCAGCAGCTTGGTTAGCGGGAGGACCTCGCAGGAGACCCAGTACTTC.

The J gene is TRBJ1-2, the V gene TRBV18; 8 bases match TRBD1. The CDR3 has 15 amino acids. Trimming removed 3 bases from V and 3 bases from J; junction bases left unmatched: 6. Germline loops: CDR1 KGHSH, CDR2 LQKENI. The CDR3 nucleotides read TGTGCCAGCTCACCTGTCCAGGGGGCGGACTATGGCTACACCTTC. Its protein product is CASSPVQGADYGYTF.

The chain couples TRBV28 to TRBJ1-2, with TRBD1 matching 8 bases. V gave up 5 bases and J gave up 4 bases; unmatched junction bases: 3. CDR1 is MDHEN and CDR2 is SYDVKM in the germline V gene. The CDR3 spans 13 residues. The DNA for the CDR3 is TGTGCCAGCAGTCTCGGACAGGGCTATGGCTACACCTTC. Protein product: CASSLGQGYGYTF.

The chain recombines TRBV28 with TRBJ2-6; D remains unclear. The length of the CDR3 is 17 residues. Germline V gene data show CDR1 as MDHEN and CDR2 as SYDVKM. The V end lost 6 bases, the J end lost 1 base, and 16 bases lay between the germline ends. CDR3 protein: CASSPSGVGSGANVLTF. For the CDR3, the DNA is TGTGCCAGCAGCCCATCTGGAGTTGGTTCTGGGGCCAACGTCCTGACTTTC.

The V call is TRBV5-1, the J call TRBJ2-7, with D perhaps TRBD1 (6 bases). The germline CDR1 and CDR2 sequences are SGHRS and YFSETQ. The V gene lost 4 bases and the J gene lost 5 bases, with 13 bases spanning the gap. The CDR3 loop spans 13 amino acids. The CDR3 DNA follows: TGCGCCAGCAGCCCCTTAAACAGGGACGAGCAGTACTTC. It yields the protein CASSPLNRDEQYF.

There are a few counts of this clone. The chain uses TRBV6-4 and TRBJ2-2; no firm D call. There are 16 residues in the CDR3. V was shortened by 0 bases and J by 6 bases, with 14 bases between the two germline ends. The germline gives CDR1 MRHNA, CDR2 SNTAGT. The CDR3 coding sequence is TGTGCCAGCAGTGACTCGGTCGGGTCTCTCTCCGGGGAGCTGTTTTTT. Its protein product is CASSDSVGSLSGELFF.

The gene calls are TRBV19 and TRBJ1-5; 7 nucleotides line up with TRBD1. Looked up from germline, CDR1 is LNHDA and CDR2 is SQIVND (reference sequence). CDR3 length equals 14 residues. V was clipped by 4 bases and J by 2 bases; unmatched bases: 2. CDR3: CASSNTGGNQPQHF. CDR3 sequence (DNA): TGTGCCAGTAGTAATACAGGGGGCAATCAGCCCCAGCATTTT. The variable domain in full, completed from reference TRBV19 and TRBJ1-5, reads DGGITQSPKYLFRKEGQNVTLSCEQNLNHDAMYWYRQDPGQGLRLIYYSQIVNDFQKGDIAEGYSVSREKKESFPLTVTSAQKNPTAFYLCASSNTGGNQPQHFGDGTRLSIL.

This chain connects TRBV7-8 to TRBJ2-1, with D tentatively TRBD1 (6 bases). The V gene lost 7 bases and the J gene lost 6 bases, with 19 bases spanning the gap. CDR3 length equals 15 residues. Germline values: CDR1 SGHVS, CDR2 FQNEAQ. The CDR3 nucleotides are TGTGCCAGCACCATACAGGGAAGCTTCTCCAATGAGCAGTTCTTC. It yields the protein CASTIQGSFSNEQFF.

The chain couples TRBV21-1 to TRBJ2-3; TRBD2, as called in the table, went unchecked against the DNA. TRBV21-1 is assigned pseudogene status. The CDR3 consists of 16 residues. CDR3 sequence reads: CASSKRDSSSTDTQYF. For the CDR3, the DNA is TGTGCCAGCAGCAAAAGGGACTCCTCCAGCACAGATACGCAGTATTTT.

This chain links TRBV5-1 with TRBJ1-1; 8 nucleotides match TRBD1. There are 14 residues in the CDR3. Germline assignment: CDR1 SGHRS and CDR2 YFSETQ. V lost 4 bases, J lost 5 bases, and 7 bases stayed unmatched. CDR3 in DNA: TGCGCCAGCAGCACCGGACAGGGTACGACTGAAGCTTTCTTT. Translated, it gives CASSTGQGTTEAFF.

The rearrangement uses TRBV28 and TRBJ2-4; D remains unclear. Germline V gene sequence: CDR1 MDHEN, CDR2 SYDVKM. This CDR3 has 17 amino acids. Between the trimmed V and J ends, which lost 3 bases and 5 bases, there was a span of 20 bases. Written as DNA, the CDR3 is TGTGCCAGCAGTTTCACCCCCAGCGCCGGTAGCCAAAACATTCAGTACTTC. As protein: CASSFTPSAGSQNIQYF.

A single count supports this clone. The chain carries TRBV27 and TRBJ2-5, with 10 bases lining up with TRBD2. Germline-derived CDR1 and CDR2 are MNHEY and SMNVEV (reference sequence). Trimming cost V 5 bases and J 4 bases; bases outside gene matches: 7. The CDR3 spans 15 residues. The CDR3 nucleotides read TGTGCCAGCAGTCAGAAGCGGGAGGGACGAGAGACCCAGTACTTC. Residues: CASSQKREGRETQYF.

The V and J genes are TRBV28 and TRBJ1-2; no clear D gene. V was shortened by 7 bases and J by 4 bases, with 10 bases between the two germline ends. Germline CDR1 reads MDHEN; CDR2 reads SYDVKM. This CDR3 contains 12 residues. In DNA form, the CDR3 reads TGTGCCAGCACGGGAGGATCCTATGGCTACACCTTC. Amino acids: CASTGGSYGYTF.

The gene calls are TRBV7-8 and TRBJ2-7, with 10 bases lining up with TRBD2. Germline CDR1 is SGHVS and CDR2 is FQNEAQ. The V segment lost 5 bases and the J segment 6 bases; nucleotides outside the gene matches: 10. CDR3 length equals 15 residues. The CDR3 sequence is CASSDRRTSGGEQYF. CDR3 bases: TGTGCCAGCAGCGACAGAAGGACTAGCGGTGGCGAGCAGTACTTC.

The chain is built from TRBV27 and TRBJ1-6; the match to TRBD1 covers 8 bases. The germline V gene encodes CDR1 MNHEY and CDR2 SMNVEV (reference sequence). The CDR3 sequence is 16 residues long. The ends lost 5 bases at V and 5 bases at J; junction bases unmatched: 8. DNA for the CDR3: TGTGCCAGCAGTACTAACGGACAGGGCAATAATTCACCCCTCCACTTT. Its protein is CASSTNGQGNNSPLHF.

The chain carries TRBV6-1 and TRBJ2-7; a possible D gene is TRBD2 (5 bases). CDR3 length: 15 residues. The ends were cut back, 2 bases at V and 1 base at J, with 12 bases in the middle. Germline V gene sequence: CDR1 MNHNS, CDR2 SASEGT. CDR3 in amino acids: CASSEQVGASYEQYF. Written as DNA, the CDR3 is TGTGCCAGCAGTGAACAGGTGGGAGCATCCTACGAGCAGTACTTC.

J is TRBJ2-7 and V is TRBV29-1; 7 bases line up with TRBD2. Germline V gene data show CDR1 as SQVTM and CDR2 as ANQGSEA. J was trimmed by 4 bases and V by 5 bases; bases with no gene match: 8. This CDR3 has 13 residues. CDR3 residues: CSVYGTNPYEQYF. The CDR3, as DNA: TGCAGCGTTTACGGGACTAATCCGTACGAGCAGTACTTC.

The rearrangement uses TRBV4-1 and TRBJ1-5; D is ambiguous. V was trimmed by 1 base and J by 7 bases, leaving 11 bases between them. The germline V gene has CDR1 MGHRA and CDR2 YSYEKL. The CDR3 covers 14 residues. The CDR3 coding sequence is TGCGCCAGCAGCCAAGCACGGGGAGGCCAGCCCCAGCATTTT. Translation: CASSQARGGQPQHF.

A remark on this clone: Relative to the germline gene, one junction end is altered; a read error may explain this. V and J are TRBV14 and TRBJ2-1, with 10 bases lining up with TRBD2. This CDR3 has 13 residues. Per the germline V gene, CDR1 is SGHDN and CDR2 is FVKESK. The CDR3 reads CASSQRLAGSEVF. CDR3 nucleotide sequence: TGTGCCAGCAGCCAGCGACTAGCGGGCTCGGAGGTCTTC. Full variable domain (outside the CDR3, taken from reference TRBV14 and TRBJ2-1): EAGVTQFPSHSVIEKGQTVTLRCDPISGHDNLYWYRRVMGKEIKFLLHFVKESKQDESGMPNNRFLAERTGGTYSTLKVQPAELEDSGVYFCASSQRLAGSEVFGPGTRLTVL.